This T cell receptor (beta chain) comes out of a study of T cell clonotyping in hematopoietic cell transplantation. Broader study findings: CD4 and CD8 repertoire contributions could not be separated without sorting. Pathologically expanded recipient clonotypes increased progressively from day 30 to day 180 as diversity fell. At the given depth, recipient repertoires were over 95% de novo clonotypes.

Profiling relied on immunoSEQ multiplex PCR, and the TCRdb table lists in-frame clones only, not all of them. The table has about 36,000 clones, approximately 88% seen once. Regarding this clone: Its antigen is unknown.

CDR1 is GTSNPN and CDR2 is SVGIG in the germline V gene (reference sequence). CDR3 length: 11 residues. V was cut by 6 bases and J by 4 bases, with 9 bases left in between. The source of this sequence is a woman aged 40 to 49 in good health. Some clones in this sample may be carry-over from other donors' samples. The chain uses TRBV30 and TRBJ2-5; D gene ambiguous. Sequencing input: peripheral blood mononuclear cells. CDR3 sequence (DNA): TGTGCCTGTTTCCTAGGAGAGACCCAGTACTTC. Translating it yields CACFLGETQYF.